The clone carrying this TCR beta chain was counted a few times. The source of the sample is a study of blood T cell repertoires in COVID-19. Study-level information: Some COVID-19 samples were acute and others convalescent; all came from the United States, Italy and Spain. PBMCs, B-cell-depleted T cells, or T cells provided the cDNA or gDNA that made up the material.

The CDR3 sequence is 15 residues long. The germline V gene has CDR1 MDHEN and CDR2 SYDVKM. Trimming at V came to 3 bases and at J to 4 bases, leaving 3 bases not matched to a gene. As processed by the authors: Estimates of nucleated cell counts were drawn from the amplification of reference gene primers. Libraries were prepared by immunoSEQ multiplex PCR; TCRdb keeps only in-frame clonotypes and omits some of them. V and J calls and clone size are given by that table; D and trimming were obtained from the DNA. The repertoire holds about 78,000 clones, with roughly 88% as singletons. The V gene is TRBV28, the J gene TRBJ1-5; the match to TRBD1 covers 10 bases. The clonotype originates from a woman aged 45 to 65 in a cohort sampled during active COVID-19. Specimen: peripheral blood. The CDR3 DNA reads as TGTGCCAGCAGTTTTCGGACAGGGGGAAATCAGCCCCAGCATTTT. Its protein product is CASSFRTGGNQPQHF. Supplemented by reference TRBV28 and TRBJ1-5, the full variable domain reads DVKVTQSSRYLVKRTGEKVFLECVQDMDHENMFWYRQDPGLGLRLIYFSYDVKMKEKGDIPEGYSVSREKKERFSLILESASTNQTSMYLCASSFRTGGNQPQHFGDGTRLSIL.